Below are 2 T cell receptor beta chains sequenced from a single sample in a study of beta chain features in type 1 diabetes. No cognate antigen is known for these TCRs. Study conclusions and caveats: People with Type 1 diabetes carried modestly yet significantly shorter TCRB CDR3s in all four CD4+ subsets.

Sequencing targeted expressed TCRB transcripts, as all isolated RNA had been reverse transcribed. Generated by immunoSEQ multiplex PCR, the TCRdb table keeps only in-frame clones and is missing some. The repertoire holds roughly 220,000 clones, with under 20% as singletons. The specimen was naive CD4+ T cells from blood. The receptors stem from a man younger than 40 with type 1 diabetes.

This clone was detected only a few times. This sample also contains other DNA sequences that code for the same CDR3. The V gene is TRBV29-1, the J gene TRBJ1-1; TRBD1 might be the D (5 bases). Germline loops: CDR1 SQVTM, CDR2 ANQGSEA. The CDR3 spans 13 residues. The ends were cut back, 4 bases at V and 0 bases at J, with 9 bases in the middle. CDR3 nucleotide sequence: TGCAGCGTTGCGGGGACCATGAACACTGAAGCTTTCTTT. It codes for CSVAGTMNTEAFF. Together with reference TRBV29-1 and TRBJ1-1, the CDR3 gives the full variable domain: SAVISQKPSRDICQRGTSLTIQCQVDSQVTMMFWYRQQPGQSLTLIATANQGSEATYESGFVIDKFPISRPNLTFSTLTVSNMSPEDSSIYLCSVAGTMNTEAFFGQGTRLTVV.

The genes are TRBV29-1 and TRBJ1-2; TRBD1 might be the D (6 bases). Per germline, CDR1 SQVTM and CDR2 ANQGSEA. CDR3 length: 16 amino acids. Trimming took 0 bases from V and 6 from J, leaving 20 bases between them. In DNA form, the CDR3 reads TGCAGCGTTGAAGACCTGACAGGAGGTCTATGGGATGGCTACACCTTC. It is translated as CSVEDLTGGLWDGYTF.